The entry below describes one T cell receptor (beta chain). TCRdb recomputed calls from the 5' RACE reads with MiXCR, one row per CDR3 protein. The sample lists some 790,000 distinct CDR3 sequences; 18% were seen once. This record comes from a study of identical twins. These data were also filed under a second study, of T cells expressing NK-cell markers. That study adds: Where a handful of donors were concerned, these clonotypes also led the CD3+CD56-NKG2C+ fraction.

Specimen: PBMCs. This clonotype originated in a woman under 30 in good health.

CDR3 sequence reads: CASSLGGSGYYALEQYF. As DNA, the CDR3 is TGTGCCAGCAGCTTAGGTGGTAGCGGGTACTACGCTTTGGAGCAGTACTTC. The rearrangement links TRBV7-2 to TRBJ2-7; 7 bases match TRBD2. The J segment lost 7 bases and the V segment lost 1 base, leaving 16 bases of the junction unmatched. Germline V gives CDR1 SGHTA, CDR2 FQGNSA. The CDR3 has 17 residues.